These T cell receptor beta chains were read from a single sample in a study of control samples from healthy donors and cancer patients. Measured with immunoSEQ multiplex PCR; TCRdb has only the in-frame clones, and not every one. Here the sample spans 400,000 to 450,000 clones, around 90% being singletons. Sequences were obtained from PBMCs. These receptors were collected from a man in his forties with head and neck cancer. CDR3s include the opening cysteine and the closing phenylalanine or tryptophan. A D gene is named only where the DNA matches it firmly. Only part of the rows carry a size: once, few, many, or a class if the clone is expanded.

d_gene,abundance,v_gene,j_gene,CDR3aa,CDR3nt
NA,NA,TRBV28,TRBJ2-7,CASGGGINEQYF,TGTGCCAGCGGGGGCGGAATCAACGAGCAGTACTTC
NA,NA,TRBV11-2,TRBJ1-5,CASSLDGNQPQHF,TGTGCCAGCAGCTTAGACGGGAATCAGCCCCAGCATTTT
NA,once,TRBV29-1,TRBJ2-7,CSVAGLNSYEQYF,TGCAGCGTTGCGGGACTCAACTCCTACGAGCAGTACTTC
NA,NA,TRBV19,TRBJ2-1,CASSIAPKNEQFF,TGTGCCAGTAGTATAGCTCCGAAAAATGAGCAGTTCTTC
NA,NA,TRBV9,TRBJ1-1,CASSSAGQMNTEAFF,TGTGCCAGCAGCTCCGCCGGACAGATGAACACTGAAGCTTTCTTT
TRBD1,NA,TRBV28,TRBJ1-6,CASRGVGQGNSPLHF,TGTGCCAGCAGGGGAGTAGGACAGGGGAATTCACCCCTCCACTTT
NA,NA,TRBV7-3,TRBJ2-1,CASSYRDGPYNEQFF,TGTGCCAGCAGCTACCGGGACGGCCCCTACAATGAGCAGTTCTTC
NA,NA,TRBV9,TRBJ2-1,CASSPRTGNYNEQFF,TGTGCCAGCAGCCCCCGGACTGGTAACTACAATGAGCAGTTCTTC
NA,NA,TRBV9,TRBJ1-1,CASKGPKNTEAFF,TGTGCCAGCAAGGGACCGAAGAACACTGAAGCTTTCTTT
TRBD2,NA,TRBV7-3,TRBJ2-3,CASSPSGLAGGGTQYF,TGTGCCAGCAGCCCTTCCGGACTAGCCGGGGGAGGTACGCAGTATTTT
NA,NA,TRBV28,TRBJ2-7,CASSSGQLVSYEQYF,TGTGCCAGCAGTTCCGGACAGCTAGTATCCTACGAGCAGTACTTC
NA,NA,TRBV10-2,TRBJ1-5,CASSELFGRIPGGNQPQHF,TGCGCCAGCAGTGAGCTCTTCGGTCGAATTCCAGGGGGCAATCAGCCCCAGCATTTT
NA,once,TRBV15,TRBJ2-7,CATRDGGSYEQYF,TGTGCCACCAGAGACGGTGGCTCCTACGAGCAGTACTTC
NA,NA,TRBV6-1,TRBJ1-4,CASSGRAVPATNEKLFF,TGTGCCAGCAGTGGCCGGGCGGTACCTGCAACTAATGAAAAACTGTTTTTT
NA,NA,TRBV29-1,TRBJ1-2,CSAAGGRGYGYTF,TGCAGCGCCGCGGGGGGAAGGGGGTATGGCTACACCTTC
NA,NA,TRBV10-1,TRBJ1-6,CASSEQRNSPLHF,TGCGCCAGCAGTGAGCAGAGGAATTCACCCCTCCACTTT
NA,NA,TRBV20-1,TRBJ1-2,CSASGGQADGYTF,TGCAGTGCTAGTGGTGGGCAGGCGGATGGCTACACCTTC
NA,NA,TRBV25-1,TRBJ2-7,CASSDLNEQYF,TGTGCCAGCAGTGATCTTAACGAGCAGTACTTC
NA,NA,TRBV3-1/TRBV3-2,TRBJ2-5,CASRAAETQYF,TGTGCCAGCAGGGCCGCAGAGACCCAGTACTTC
NA,NA,TRBV27,TRBJ2-7,CASSFAFRGREQYF,TGTGCCAGCAGTTTTGCCTTCCGGGGCCGCGAGCAGTACTTC
NA,NA,TRBV28,TRBJ1-2,CASSLFDGNREGYTF,TGTGCCAGCAGTTTATTCGATGGGAATCGAGAAGGCTACACCTTC
NA,NA,TRBV5-5,TRBJ2-5,CASSPGTEETQYF,TGTGCCAGCAGCCCCGGGACCGAGGAGACCCAGTACTTC
NA,once,TRBV6-5,TRBJ1-4,CASSRGATNEKLFF,TGTGCCAGCAGTAGGGGAGCAACTAATGAAAAACTGTTTTTT
NA,NA,TRBV5-8,TRBJ2-2,CASSPLIRTGELFF,TGTGCCAGCAGCCCTTTGATACGAACCGGGGAGCTGTTTTTT
TRBD1,NA,TRBV3-1/TRBV3-2,TRBJ1-6,CASSQGDRDSPLHF,TGTGCCAGCAGCCAAGGGGACAGGGATTCACCCCTCCACTTT
NA,NA,TRBV3-1/TRBV3-2,TRBJ1-4,CASSQEATNEKLFF,TGTGCCAGCAGCCAAGAAGCAACTAATGAAAAACTGTTTTTT